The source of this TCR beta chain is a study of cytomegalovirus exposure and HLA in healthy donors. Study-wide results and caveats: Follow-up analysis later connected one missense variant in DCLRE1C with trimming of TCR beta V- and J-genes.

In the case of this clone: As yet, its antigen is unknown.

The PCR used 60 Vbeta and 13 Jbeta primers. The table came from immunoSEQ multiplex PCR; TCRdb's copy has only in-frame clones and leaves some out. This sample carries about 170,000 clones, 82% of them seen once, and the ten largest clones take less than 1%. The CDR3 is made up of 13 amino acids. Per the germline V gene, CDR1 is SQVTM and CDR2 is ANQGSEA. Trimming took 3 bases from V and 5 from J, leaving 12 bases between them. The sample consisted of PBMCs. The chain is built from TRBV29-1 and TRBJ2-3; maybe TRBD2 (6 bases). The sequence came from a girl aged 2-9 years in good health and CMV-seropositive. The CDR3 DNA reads TGCAGCGTTGAGGGGGGTAGAATAGATACGCAGTATTTT. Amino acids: CSVEGGRIDTQYF.